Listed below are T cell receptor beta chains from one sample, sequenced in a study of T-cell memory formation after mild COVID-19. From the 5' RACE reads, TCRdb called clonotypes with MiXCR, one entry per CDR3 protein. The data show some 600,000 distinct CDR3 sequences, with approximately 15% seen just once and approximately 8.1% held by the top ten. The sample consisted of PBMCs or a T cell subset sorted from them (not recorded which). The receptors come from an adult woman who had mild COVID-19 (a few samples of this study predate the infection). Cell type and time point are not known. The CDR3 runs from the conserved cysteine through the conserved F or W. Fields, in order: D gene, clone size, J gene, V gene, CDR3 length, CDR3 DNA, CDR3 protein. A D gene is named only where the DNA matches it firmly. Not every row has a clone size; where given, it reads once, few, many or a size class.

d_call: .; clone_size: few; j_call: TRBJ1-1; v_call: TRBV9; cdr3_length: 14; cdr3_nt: TGTGCCAGCAGCGTAGACCGGATGGGCACTGAAGCTTTCTTT; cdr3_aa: CASSVDRMGTEAFF
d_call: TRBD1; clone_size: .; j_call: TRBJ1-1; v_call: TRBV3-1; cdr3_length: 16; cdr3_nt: TGTGCCAGCAGCCAGGGGGACAGGGGAGGTATCGCTGAAGCTTTCTTT; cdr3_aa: CASSQGDRGGIAEAFF
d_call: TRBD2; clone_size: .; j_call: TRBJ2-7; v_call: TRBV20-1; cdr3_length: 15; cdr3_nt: TGCAGTGCTAGAGATCTACTAGCGGGGGCCTACGAGCAGTACTTC; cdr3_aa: CSARDLLAGAYEQYF
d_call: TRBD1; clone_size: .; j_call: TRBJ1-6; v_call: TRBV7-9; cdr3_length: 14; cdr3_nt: TGTGCCAGCAGCCAGACAGGGATTAATTCACCCCTCCACTTT; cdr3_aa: CASSQTGINSPLHF
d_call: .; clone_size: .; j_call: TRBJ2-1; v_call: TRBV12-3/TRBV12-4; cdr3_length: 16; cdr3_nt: TGTGCCAGCAGTTTACGTGGGGGGAACTCCTACAATGAGCAGTTCTTC; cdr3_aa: CASSLRGGNSYNEQFF
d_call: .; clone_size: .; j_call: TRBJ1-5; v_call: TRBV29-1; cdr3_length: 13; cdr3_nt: TGCAGCGGCCTAACAGGGCCCAATCAGCCCCAGCATTTT; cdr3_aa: CSGLTGPNQPQHF
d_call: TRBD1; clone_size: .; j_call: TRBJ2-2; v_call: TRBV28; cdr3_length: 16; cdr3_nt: TGTGCCAGCAGCCGGCAGGGGGCCCCTGACACCGGGGAGCTGTTTTTT; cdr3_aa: CASSRQGAPDTGELFF
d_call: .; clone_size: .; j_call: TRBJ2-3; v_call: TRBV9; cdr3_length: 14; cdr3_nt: TGTGCCAGCAGCGTAGAGGGGATCGGGGATACGCAGTATTTT; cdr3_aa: CASSVEGIGDTQYF
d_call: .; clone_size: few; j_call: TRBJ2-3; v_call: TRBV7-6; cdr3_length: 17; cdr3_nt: TGTGCCAGCAGCTTGGCTTCGGGAGAGTGGAGCACAGATACGCAGTATTTT; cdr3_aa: CASSLASGEWSTDTQYF
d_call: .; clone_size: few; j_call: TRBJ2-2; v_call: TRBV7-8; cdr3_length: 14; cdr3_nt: TGTGCCAGCAGCTTATGGGAGGAGACCGGGGAGCTGTTTTTT; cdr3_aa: CASSLWEETGELFF
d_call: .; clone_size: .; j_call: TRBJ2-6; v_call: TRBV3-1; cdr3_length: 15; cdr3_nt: TGTGCCAGCAGCCTCGGAATCTCTGGGGCCAACGTCCTGACTTTC; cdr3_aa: CASSLGISGANVLTF
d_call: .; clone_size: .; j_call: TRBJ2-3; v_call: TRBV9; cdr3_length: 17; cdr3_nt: TGTGCCAGCAGCGTAGGGACGCGGACCGCTATTACAGATACGCAGTATTTT; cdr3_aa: CASSVGTRTAITDTQYF
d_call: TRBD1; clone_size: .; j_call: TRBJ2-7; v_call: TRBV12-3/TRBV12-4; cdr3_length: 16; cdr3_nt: TGTGCCAGCAGTTTAGCGCGAAGGGACAGAGACTACGAGCAGTACTTC; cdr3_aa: CASSLARRDRDYEQYF
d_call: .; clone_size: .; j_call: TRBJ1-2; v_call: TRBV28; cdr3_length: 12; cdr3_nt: TGTGCCAGCACCACAGAATTATATGGCTACACCTTC; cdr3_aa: CASTTELYGYTF
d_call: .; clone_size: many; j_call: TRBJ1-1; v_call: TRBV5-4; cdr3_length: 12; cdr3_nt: TGTGCCAGCAGCTTCGCGAACACTGAAGCTTTCTTT; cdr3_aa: CASSFANTEAFF
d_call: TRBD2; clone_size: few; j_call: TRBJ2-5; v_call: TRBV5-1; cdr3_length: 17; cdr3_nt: TGCGCCAGCAGCTTCACCGGAAGCGGGGGGCCTCAAGAGACCCAGTACTTC; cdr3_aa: CASSFTGSGGPQETQYF
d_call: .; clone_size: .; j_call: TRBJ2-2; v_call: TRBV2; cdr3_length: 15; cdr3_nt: TGTGCCAGCAGTGAACAGGGATCGAACACCGGGGAGCTGTTTTTT; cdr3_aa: CASSEQGSNTGELFF
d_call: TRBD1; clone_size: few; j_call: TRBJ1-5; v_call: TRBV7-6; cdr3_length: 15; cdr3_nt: TGTGCCAGCAGCTTACGACAGGGATGGGCTCAGCCCCAGCATTTT; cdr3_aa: CASSLRQGWAQPQHF
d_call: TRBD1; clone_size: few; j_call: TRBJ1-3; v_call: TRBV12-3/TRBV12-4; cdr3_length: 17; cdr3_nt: TGTGCCAGCAGTCGACCCGGACAGGGGCGGTCTGGAAACACCATATATTTT; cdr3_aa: CASSRPGQGRSGNTIYF
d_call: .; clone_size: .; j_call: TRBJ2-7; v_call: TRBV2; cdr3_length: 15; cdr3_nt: TGTGCCAGCAGTGAAGCAAGGGATTTCTCCAACGAGCAGTACTTC; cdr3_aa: CASSEARDFSNEQYF
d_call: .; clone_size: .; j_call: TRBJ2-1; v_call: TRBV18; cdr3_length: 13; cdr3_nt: TGTGCCAGCTCACTCGCAGGGACAAGCGAGCAGTTCTTC; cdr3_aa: CASSLAGTSEQFF
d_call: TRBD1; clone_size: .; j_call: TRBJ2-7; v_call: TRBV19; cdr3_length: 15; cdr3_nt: TGTGCCAGTAGTATGATGGGACAGGGGTGGCACGAGCAGTACTTC; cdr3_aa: CASSMMGQGWHEQYF
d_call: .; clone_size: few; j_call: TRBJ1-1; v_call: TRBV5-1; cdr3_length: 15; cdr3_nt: TGCGCCAGCAGCGACAGGAGATCCATGAACACTGAAGCTTTCTTT; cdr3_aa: CASSDRRSMNTEAFF
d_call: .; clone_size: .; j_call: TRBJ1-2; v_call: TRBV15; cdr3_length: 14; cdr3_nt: TGTGCCACCAGCAGAGATAGTCGTAGCTATGGCTACACCTTC; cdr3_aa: CATSRDSRSYGYTF
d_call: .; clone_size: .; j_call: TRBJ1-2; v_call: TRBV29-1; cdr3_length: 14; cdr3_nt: TGCAGCGTTGTAGGGGATGGCTCACTATATGGCTACACCTTC; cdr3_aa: CSVVGDGSLYGYTF
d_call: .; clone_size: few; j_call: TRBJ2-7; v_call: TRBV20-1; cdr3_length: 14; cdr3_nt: TGCAGTGCTCGGGGGACTCTACAAACCTACGAGCAGTACTTC; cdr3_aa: CSARGTLQTYEQYF
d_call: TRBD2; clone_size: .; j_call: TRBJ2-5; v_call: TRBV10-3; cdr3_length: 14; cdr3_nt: TGTGCCATCAGCCCTAGCGGGGGTCGAGAGACCCAGTACTTC; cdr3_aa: CAISPSGGRETQYF
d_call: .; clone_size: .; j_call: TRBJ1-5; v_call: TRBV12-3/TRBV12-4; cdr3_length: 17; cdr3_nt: TGTGCCAGCAGTTGGATTAAGACGTATACAGCAAATCAGCCCCAGCATTTT; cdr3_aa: CASSWIKTYTANQPQHF
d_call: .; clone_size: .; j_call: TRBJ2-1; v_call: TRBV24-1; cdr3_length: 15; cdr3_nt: TGTGCCACCAGTACCCTCTCAGGACCCTACAATGAGCAGTTCTTC; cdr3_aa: CATSTLSGPYNEQFF
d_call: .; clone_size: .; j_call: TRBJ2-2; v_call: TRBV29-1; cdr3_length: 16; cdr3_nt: TGCAGCGTTGAATTTTTCGGGGCTATCAACACCGGGGAGCTGTTTTTT; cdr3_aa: CSVEFFGAINTGELFF
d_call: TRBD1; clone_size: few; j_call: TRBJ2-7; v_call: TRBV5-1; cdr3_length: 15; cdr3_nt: TGCGCCAGCAGGCCGGGACAGGGATCCTCCTACGAGCAGTACTTC; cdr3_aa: CASRPGQGSSYEQYF
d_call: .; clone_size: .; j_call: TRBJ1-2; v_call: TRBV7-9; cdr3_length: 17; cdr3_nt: TGTGCCAGCAGCTTAGCCGCCCCAGGGACAACTAACTATGGCTACACCTTC; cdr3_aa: CASSLAAPGTTNYGYTF
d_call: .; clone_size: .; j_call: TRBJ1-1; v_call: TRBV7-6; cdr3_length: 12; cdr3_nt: TGTGCCAGCAGCTTAGCGAAAGGTGAAGCTTTCTTT; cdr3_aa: CASSLAKGEAFF